This TCR beta chain was documented in a study of identical twins. Germline V gene lookup returns CDR1 SGHNT and CDR2 YENEEA. The CDR3 has 13 amino acids. V dropped 5 bases and J dropped 4 bases, with 9 bases sitting between them. This clonotype has more than one count but fewer than ten. Its antigen is unidentified. Study conclusions and caveats: Out-of-frame alpha sequences common to twins exhibited a surplus of low generation probability. Modelling approaches yielded underestimates of out-of-frame TCR alpha sharing between monozygotic twins. Sharing of beta out-of-frame sequences by twins showed a weaker excess.

TCRdb processed the 5' RACE reads anew with MiXCR; each CDR3 protein has one entry. The profile shows around 340,000 distinct CDR3 sequences, roughly 10% of them singletons. V is TRBV11-3 and J is TRBJ1-5; D unclear. This clonotype was obtained from a woman in her forties or fifties in good health. The specimen sequenced was naive T cells sorted from blood. The CDR3 sequence: CASSPSGNQPQHF. CDR3 in DNA: TGTGCCAGCAGCCCCTCCGGTAATCAGCCCCAGCATTTT.